This TCR beta chain emerged from a study of long-term antiretroviral therapy in people with HIV. In the case of this clone: No antigen is known for it.

Study-wide results and caveats: Clones with expansion before ART led the repertoire at all time points. There were no data on ART adherence, viral resistance or therapy changes, a gap that limits inferences about post-ART repertoire changes.

The CDR3 spans 15 residues. V shed 5 bases and J shed 7 bases, with 17 bases lying between them. Germline V lookup: CDR1 LGHNA, CDR2 YSLEER. Researchers ran immunoSEQ v3.0 at survey level. Assay used: immunoSEQ multiplex PCR; TCRdb lists only in-frame clones, some missing. Found here are 15,000 to 20,000 clones, around 80% of them singletons; the top ten hold 4.5%. The receptor's source is a man between 18 and 35 years old with HIV. This specimen consisted of unsorted PBMCs, obtained 0.1 years before starting antiretroviral therapy. The chain couples TRBV4-3 to TRBJ1-4, with D hard to call. The CDR3 region has the DNA TGCGCCAGCAGCGCTGGCCCAGGCAACGGTGAAAAACTGTTTTTT. It codes for CASSAGPGNGEKLFF.